This TCR beta chain was observed in a study of vaccination and CD4 T cells after COVID-19. An Oncomine TCR Beta short-read assay was used to sequence the DNA from cultured CD4+ T cells. Each CDR3 protein is one row after TCRdb ran MiXCR on the PCR reads. Here the sample spans some 8,200 distinct CDR3 sequences, 60% to 70% being singletons. This clonotype came up a few times. What it recognizes is unknown. Stated treatment: approximately nine-day PBMC culture with coronavirus spike peptide pools or control peptides (ViraFEST assay). The CDR3 extends over 18 amino acids. The V and J ends lost 10 bases and 5 bases respectively, with 29 bases between them. Germline V gene sequence: CDR1 MRHNA, CDR2 SNTAGT.

V usage is TRBV6-4 and J usage is TRBJ2-2; D may be TRBD1 (6 bases). This receptor was taken from a human donor who had recovered from COVID-19. Input material: CD4+ T cells from blood, cultured in vitro. In DNA, the CDR3 is TGTGCCATCTCTACGGACAGTCGTTTACGGGGCGTAACCGGGGAGCTGTTTTTT. It encodes CAISTDSRLRGVTGELFF.